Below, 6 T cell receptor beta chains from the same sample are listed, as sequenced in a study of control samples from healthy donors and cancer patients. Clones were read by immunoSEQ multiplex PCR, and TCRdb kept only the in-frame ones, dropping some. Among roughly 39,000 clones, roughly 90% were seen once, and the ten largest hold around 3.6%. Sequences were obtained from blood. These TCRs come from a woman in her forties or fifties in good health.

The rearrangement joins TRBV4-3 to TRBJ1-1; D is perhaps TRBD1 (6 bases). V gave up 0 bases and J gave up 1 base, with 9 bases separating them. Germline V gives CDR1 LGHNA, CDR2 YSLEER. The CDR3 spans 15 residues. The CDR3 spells CASSQEDRPNTEAFF. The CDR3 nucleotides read TGCGCCAGCAGCCAAGAGGACAGACCGAACACTGAAGCTTTCTTT.

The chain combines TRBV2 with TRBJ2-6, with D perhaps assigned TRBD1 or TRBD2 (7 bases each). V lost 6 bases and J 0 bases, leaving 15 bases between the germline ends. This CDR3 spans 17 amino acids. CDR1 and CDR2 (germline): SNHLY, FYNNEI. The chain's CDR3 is CASRMTGRVSGANVLTF. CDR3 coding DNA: TGTGCCAGCAGAATGACAGGGAGGGTCTCTGGGGCCAACGTCCTGACTTTC.

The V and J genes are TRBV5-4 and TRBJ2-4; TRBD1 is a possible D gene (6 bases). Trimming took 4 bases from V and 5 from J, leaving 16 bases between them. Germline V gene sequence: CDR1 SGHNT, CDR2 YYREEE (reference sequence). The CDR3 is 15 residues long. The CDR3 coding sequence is TGTGCCAGCAGCCGCTTGGTGGGACAAGAAAACATTCAGTACTTC. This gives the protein CASSRLVGQENIQYF.

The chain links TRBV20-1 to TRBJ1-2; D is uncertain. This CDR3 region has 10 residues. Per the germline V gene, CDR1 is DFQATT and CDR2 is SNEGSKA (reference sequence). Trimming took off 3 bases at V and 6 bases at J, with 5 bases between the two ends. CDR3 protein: CSASSNGYTF. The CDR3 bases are TGCAGTGCTAGCTCTAATGGCTACACCTTC.

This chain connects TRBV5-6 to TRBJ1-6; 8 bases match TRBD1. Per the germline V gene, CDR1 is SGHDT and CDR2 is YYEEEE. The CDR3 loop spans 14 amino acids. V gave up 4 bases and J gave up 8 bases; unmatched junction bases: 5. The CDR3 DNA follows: TGTGCCAGCAGCCCGGGGACAGGAGATTCACCCCTCCACTTT. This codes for CASSPGTGDSPLHF.

This CDR3 reads CAISESGTGELFF. The CDR3 nucleotides are TGTGCCATCAGTGAGTCGGGCACCGGGGAGCTGTTTTTT. The rearrangement links TRBV10-3 to TRBJ2-2, with no clear D. The CDR3 loop spans 13 amino acids. The germline gives CDR1 ENHRY, CDR2 SYGVKD. V dropped 0 bases and J dropped 4 bases, with 3 bases sitting between them.